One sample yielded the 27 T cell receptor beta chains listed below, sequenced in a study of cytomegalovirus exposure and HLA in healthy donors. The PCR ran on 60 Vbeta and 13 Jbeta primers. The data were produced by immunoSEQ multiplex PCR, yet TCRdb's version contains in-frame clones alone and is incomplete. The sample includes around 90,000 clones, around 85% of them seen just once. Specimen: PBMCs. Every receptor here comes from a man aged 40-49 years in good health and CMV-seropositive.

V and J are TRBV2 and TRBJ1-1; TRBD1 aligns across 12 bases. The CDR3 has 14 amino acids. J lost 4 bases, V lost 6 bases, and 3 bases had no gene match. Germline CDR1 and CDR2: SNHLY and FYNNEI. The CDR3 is CASRGQGAGTEAFF. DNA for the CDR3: TGTGCCAGCAGGGGACAGGGGGCGGGCACTGAAGCTTTCTTT.

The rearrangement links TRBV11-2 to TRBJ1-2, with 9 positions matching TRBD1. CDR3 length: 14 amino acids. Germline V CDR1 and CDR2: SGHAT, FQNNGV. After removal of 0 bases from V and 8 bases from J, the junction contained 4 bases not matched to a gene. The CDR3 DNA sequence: TGTGCCAGCAGCTTAGAACAGGGGGCCTTAGGCTACACCTTC. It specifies CASSLEQGALGYTF. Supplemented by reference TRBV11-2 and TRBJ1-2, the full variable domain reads EAGVAQSPRYKIIEKRQSVAFWCNPISGHATLYWYQQILGQGPKLLIQFQNNGVVDDSQLPKDRFSAERLKGVDSTLKIQPAKLEDSAVYLCASSLEQGALGYTFGSGTRLTVV.

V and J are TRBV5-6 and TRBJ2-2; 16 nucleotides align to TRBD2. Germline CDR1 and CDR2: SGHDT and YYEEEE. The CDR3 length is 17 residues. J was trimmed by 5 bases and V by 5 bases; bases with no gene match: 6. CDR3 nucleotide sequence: TGTGCCAGCAGGGGACTAGCGGGAGGGCCCGGGACCGGGGAGCTGTTTTTT. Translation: CASRGLAGGPGTGELFF.

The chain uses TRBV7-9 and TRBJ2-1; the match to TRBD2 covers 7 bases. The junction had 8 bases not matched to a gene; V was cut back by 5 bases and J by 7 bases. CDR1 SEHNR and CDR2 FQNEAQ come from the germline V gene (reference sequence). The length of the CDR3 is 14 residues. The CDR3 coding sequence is TGTGCCAGCAGCGACAAGGGGACTACGAATGAGCAGTTCTTC. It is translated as CASSDKGTTNEQFF.

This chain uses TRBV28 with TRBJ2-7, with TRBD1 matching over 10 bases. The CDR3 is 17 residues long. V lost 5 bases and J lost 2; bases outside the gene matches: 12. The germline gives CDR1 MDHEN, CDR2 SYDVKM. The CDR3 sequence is CASSPPAPGQGTYEQYF. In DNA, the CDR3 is TGTGCCAGCAGTCCCCCTGCTCCGGGACAGGGGACCTACGAGCAGTACTTC.

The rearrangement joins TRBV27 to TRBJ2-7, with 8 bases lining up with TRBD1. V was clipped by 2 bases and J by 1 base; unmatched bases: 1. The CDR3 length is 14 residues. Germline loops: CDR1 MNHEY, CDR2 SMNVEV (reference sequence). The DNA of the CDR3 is TGTGCCAGCAGTTTAGGGACAGGATCCTACGAGCAGTACTTC. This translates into CASSLGTGSYEQYF.

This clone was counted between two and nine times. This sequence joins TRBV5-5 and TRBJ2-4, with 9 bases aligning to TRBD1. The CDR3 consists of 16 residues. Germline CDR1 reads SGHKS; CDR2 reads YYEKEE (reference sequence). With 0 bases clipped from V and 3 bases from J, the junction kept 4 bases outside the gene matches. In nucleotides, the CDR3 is TGTGCCAGCAGCTTGGGGACAGGGGTGGACAAAAACATTCAGTACTTC. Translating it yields CASSLGTGVDKNIQYF. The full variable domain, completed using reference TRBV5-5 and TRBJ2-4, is DAGVTQSPTHLIKTRGQQVTLRCSPISGHKSVSWYQQVLGQGPQFIFQYYEKEERGRGNFPDRFSARQFPNYSSELNVNALLLGDSALYLCASSLGTGVDKNIQYFGAGTRLSVL.

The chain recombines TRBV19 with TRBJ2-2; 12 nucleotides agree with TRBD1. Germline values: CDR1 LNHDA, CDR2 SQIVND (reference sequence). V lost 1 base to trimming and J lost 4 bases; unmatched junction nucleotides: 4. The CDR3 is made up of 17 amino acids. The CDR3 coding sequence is TGTGCCAGTAGTATAGCGGGACAGGGGGCGGGCACCGGGGAGCTGTTTTTT. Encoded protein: CASSIAGQGAGTGELFF.

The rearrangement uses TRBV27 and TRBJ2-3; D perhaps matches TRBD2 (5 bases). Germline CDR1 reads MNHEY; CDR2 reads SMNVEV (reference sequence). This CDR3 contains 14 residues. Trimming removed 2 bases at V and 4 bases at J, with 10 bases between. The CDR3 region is CASSLGGPADTQYF. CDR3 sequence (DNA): TGTGCCAGCAGTTTAGGAGGCCCTGCAGATACGCAGTATTTT.

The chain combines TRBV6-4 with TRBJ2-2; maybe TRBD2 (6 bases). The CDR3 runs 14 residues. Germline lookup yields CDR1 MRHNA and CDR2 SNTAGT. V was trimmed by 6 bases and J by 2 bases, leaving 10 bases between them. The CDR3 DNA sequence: TGTGCCAGCAGGCGGGACGGCAACACCGGGGAGCTGTTTTTT. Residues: CASRRDGNTGELFF.

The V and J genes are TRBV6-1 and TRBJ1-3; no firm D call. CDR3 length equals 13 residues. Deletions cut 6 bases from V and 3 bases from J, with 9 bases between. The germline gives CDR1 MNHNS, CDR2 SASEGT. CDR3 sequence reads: CASSEDFGNTIYF. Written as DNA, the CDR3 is TGTGCCAGCAGCGAGGACTTTGGAAACACCATATATTTT.

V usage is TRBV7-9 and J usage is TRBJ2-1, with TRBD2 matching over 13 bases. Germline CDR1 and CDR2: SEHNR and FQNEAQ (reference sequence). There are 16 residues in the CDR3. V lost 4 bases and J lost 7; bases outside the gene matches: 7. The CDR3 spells CASSSRTSGSRNEQFF. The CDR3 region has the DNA TGTGCCAGCAGCTCGCGGACTAGCGGGAGTCGTAATGAGCAGTTCTTC.

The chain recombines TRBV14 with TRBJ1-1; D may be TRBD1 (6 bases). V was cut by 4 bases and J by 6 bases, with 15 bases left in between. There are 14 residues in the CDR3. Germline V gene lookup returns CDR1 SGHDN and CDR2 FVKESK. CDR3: CASSRHTGFSEAFF. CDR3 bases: TGTGCCAGCAGCCGACATACAGGGTTTTCTGAAGCTTTCTTT.

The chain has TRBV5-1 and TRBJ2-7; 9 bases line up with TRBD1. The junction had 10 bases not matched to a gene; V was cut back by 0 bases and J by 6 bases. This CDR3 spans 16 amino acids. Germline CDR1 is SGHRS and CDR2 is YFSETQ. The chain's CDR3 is CASSLGGGQGGREQYF. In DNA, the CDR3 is TGCGCCAGCAGCTTGGGGGGGGGACAGGGAGGCCGCGAGCAGTACTTC.

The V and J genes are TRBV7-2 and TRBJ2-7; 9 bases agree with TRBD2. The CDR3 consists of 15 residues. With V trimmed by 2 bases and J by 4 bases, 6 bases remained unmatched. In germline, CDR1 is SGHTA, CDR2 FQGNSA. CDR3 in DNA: TGTGCCAGCAGCTTAAAGCGGGGGGACGTTTACGAGCAGTACTTC. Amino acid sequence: CASSLKRGDVYEQYF.

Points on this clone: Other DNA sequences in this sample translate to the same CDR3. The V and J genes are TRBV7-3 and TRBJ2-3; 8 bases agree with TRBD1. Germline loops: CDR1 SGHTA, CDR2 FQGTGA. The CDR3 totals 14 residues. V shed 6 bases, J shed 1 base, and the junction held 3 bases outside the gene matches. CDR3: CASSPGQGTDTQYF. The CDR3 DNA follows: TGTGCCAGCAGTCCGGGACAGGGCACAGATACGCAGTATTTT.

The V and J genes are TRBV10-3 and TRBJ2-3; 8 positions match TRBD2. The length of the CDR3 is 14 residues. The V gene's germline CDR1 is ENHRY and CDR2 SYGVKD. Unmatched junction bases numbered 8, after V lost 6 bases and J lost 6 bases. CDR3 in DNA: TGTGCCATCAGCCCGGGACTAGGGGGGGATACGCAGTATTTT. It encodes CAISPGLGGDTQYF.

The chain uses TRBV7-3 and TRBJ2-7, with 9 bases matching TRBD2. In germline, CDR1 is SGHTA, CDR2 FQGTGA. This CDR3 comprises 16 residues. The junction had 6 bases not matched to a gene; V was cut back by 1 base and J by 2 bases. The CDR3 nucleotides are TGTGCCAGCAGCTTAAGCGTGACTAGCGGTACCTACGAGCAGTACTTC. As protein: CASSLSVTSGTYEQYF.

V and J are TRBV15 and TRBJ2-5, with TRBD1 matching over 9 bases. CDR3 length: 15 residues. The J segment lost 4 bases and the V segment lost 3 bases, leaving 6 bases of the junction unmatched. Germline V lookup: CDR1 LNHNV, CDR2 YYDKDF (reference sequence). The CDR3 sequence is CATSRPETGGETQYF. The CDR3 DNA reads TGTGCCACCAGCAGGCCTGAGACAGGGGGAGAGACCCAGTACTTC. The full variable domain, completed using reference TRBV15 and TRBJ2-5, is DAMVIQNPRYQVTQFGKPVTLSCSQTLNHNVMYWYQQKSSQAPKLLFHYYDKDFNNEADTPDNFQSRRPNTSFCFLDIRSPGLGDTAMYLCATSRPETGGETQYFGPGTRLLVL.

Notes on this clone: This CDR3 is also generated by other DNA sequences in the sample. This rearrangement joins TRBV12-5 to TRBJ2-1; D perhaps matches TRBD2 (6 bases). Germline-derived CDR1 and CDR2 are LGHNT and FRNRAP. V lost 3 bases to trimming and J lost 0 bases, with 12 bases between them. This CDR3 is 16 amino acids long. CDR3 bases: TGTGCTAGTGGTTTAACGGGGGTGAGCTCCTACAATGAGCAGTTCTTC. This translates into CASGLTGVSSYNEQFF.

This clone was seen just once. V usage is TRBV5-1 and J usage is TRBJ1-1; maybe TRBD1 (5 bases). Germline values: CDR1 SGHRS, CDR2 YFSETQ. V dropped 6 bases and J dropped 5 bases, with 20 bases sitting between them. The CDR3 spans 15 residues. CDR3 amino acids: CASTPSGGFGTEAFF. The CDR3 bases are TGCGCCAGCACCCCTAGCGGGGGTTTTGGGACTGAAGCTTTCTTT.

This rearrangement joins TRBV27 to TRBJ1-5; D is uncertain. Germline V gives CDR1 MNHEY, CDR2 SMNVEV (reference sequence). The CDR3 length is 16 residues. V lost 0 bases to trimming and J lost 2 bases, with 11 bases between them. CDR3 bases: TGTGCCAGCAGTTTATCCTCAGTTGCGGGCAATCAGCCCCAGCATTTT. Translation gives CASSLSSVAGNQPQHF.

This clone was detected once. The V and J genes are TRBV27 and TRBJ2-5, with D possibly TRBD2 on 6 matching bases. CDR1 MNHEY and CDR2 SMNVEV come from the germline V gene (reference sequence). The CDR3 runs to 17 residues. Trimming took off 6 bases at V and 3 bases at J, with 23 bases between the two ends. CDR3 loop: CASSRKSGARIKETQYF. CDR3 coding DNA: TGTGCCAGCAGCCGAAAATCGGGAGCCCGGATAAAAGAGACCCAGTACTTC.

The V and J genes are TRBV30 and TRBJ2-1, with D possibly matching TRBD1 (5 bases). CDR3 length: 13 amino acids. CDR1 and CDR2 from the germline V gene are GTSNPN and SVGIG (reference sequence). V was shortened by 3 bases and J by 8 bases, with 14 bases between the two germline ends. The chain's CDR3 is CAWRQVPMDEQFF. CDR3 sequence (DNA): TGTGCCTGGAGACAGGTACCAATGGATGAGCAGTTCTTC.

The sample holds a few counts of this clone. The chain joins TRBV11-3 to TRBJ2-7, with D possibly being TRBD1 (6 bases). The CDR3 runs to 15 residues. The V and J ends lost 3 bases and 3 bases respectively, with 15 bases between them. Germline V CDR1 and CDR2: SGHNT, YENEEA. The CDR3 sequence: CASSFWTETRYEQYF. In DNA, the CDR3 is TGTGCCAGCAGCTTTTGGACAGAGACTCGCTACGAGCAGTACTTC.

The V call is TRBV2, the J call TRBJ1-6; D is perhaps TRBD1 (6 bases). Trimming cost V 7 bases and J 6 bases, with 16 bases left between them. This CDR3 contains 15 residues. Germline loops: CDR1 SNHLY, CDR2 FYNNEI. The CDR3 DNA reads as TGTGCCAGCAACAATCAGGGGCTAGGTAATTCACCCCTCCACTTT. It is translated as CASNNQGLGNSPLHF.

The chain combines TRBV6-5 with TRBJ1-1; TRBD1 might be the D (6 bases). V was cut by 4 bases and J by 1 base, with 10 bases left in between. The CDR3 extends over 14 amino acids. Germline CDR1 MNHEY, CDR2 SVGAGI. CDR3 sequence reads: CASSSQGTNTEAFF. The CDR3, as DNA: TGTGCCAGCAGTTCCCAGGGGACGAACACTGAAGCTTTCTTT.